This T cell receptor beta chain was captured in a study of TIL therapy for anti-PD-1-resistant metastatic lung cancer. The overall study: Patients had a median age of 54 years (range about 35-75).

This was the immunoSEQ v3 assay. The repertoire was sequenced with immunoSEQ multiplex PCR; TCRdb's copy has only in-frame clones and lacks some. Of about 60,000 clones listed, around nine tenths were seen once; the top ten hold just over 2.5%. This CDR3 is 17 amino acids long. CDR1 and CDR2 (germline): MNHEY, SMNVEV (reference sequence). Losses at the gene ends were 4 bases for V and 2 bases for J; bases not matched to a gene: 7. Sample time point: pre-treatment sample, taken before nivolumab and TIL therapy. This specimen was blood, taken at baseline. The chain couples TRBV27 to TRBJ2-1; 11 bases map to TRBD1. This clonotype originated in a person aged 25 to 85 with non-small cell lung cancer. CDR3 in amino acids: CASSSGQGATPYNEQFF. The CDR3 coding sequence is TGTGCCAGCAGTTCTGGACAGGGGGCGACTCCCTACAATGAGCAGTTCTTC.